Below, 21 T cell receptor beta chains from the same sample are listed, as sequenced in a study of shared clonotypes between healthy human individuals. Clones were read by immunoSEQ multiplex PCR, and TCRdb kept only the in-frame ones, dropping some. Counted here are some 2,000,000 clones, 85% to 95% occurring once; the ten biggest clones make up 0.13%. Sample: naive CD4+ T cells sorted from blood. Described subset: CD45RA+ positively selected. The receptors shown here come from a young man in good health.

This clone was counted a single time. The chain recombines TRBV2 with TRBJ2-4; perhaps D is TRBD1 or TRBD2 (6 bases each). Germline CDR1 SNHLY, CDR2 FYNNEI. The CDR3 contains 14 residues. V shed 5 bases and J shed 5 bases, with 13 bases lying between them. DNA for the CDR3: TGTGCCAGCAGTTTGACGGGGGCCGAAAACATTCAGTACTTC. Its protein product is CASSLTGAENIQYF.

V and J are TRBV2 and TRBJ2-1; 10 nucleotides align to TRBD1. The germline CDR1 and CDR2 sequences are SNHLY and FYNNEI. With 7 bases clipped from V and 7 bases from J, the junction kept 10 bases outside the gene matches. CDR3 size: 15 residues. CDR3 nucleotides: TGTGCCAGCACCGAAGAGGGACAGGGGTTTAATGAGCAGTTCTTC. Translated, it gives CASTEEGQGFNEQFF.

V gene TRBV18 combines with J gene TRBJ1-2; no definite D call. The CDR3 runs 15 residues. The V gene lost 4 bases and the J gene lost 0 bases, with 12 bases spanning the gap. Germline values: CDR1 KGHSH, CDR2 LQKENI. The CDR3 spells CASSLGGVANYGYTF. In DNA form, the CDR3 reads TGTGCCAGCTCACTTGGCGGGGTAGCTAACTATGGCTACACCTTC.

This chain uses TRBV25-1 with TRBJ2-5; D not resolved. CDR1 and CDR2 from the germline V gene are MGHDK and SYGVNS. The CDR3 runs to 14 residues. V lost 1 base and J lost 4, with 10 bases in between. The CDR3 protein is CASSEFGYGETQYF. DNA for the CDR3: TGTGCCAGCAGTGAATTCGGCTACGGAGAGACCCAGTACTTC. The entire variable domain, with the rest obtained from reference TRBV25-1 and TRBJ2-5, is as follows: EADIYQTPRYLVIGTGKKITLECSQTMGHDKMYWYQQDPGMELHLIHYSYGVNSTEKGDLSSESTVSRIRTEHFPLTLESARPSHTSQYLCASSEFGYGETQYFGPGTRLLVL.

CDR3 sequence: CASRGTQAGEAETQYF. Written as DNA, the CDR3 is TGTGCCAGCAGGGGGACGCAAGCGGGAGAGGCAGAGACCCAGTACTTC. This rearrangement joins TRBV2 to TRBJ2-5, with 8 nucleotides matching TRBD2. The CDR3 has 16 amino acids. The J segment lost 4 bases and the V segment lost 6 bases, leaving 13 bases of the junction unmatched. Germline-derived CDR1 and CDR2 are SNHLY and FYNNEI.

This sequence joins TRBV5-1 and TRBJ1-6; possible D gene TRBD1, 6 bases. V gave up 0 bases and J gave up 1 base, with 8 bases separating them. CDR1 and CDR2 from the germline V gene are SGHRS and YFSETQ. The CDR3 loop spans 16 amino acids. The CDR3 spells CASSLAGESYNSPLHF. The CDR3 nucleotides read TGCGCCAGCAGCTTGGCAGGGGAATCCTATAATTCACCCCTCCACTTT.

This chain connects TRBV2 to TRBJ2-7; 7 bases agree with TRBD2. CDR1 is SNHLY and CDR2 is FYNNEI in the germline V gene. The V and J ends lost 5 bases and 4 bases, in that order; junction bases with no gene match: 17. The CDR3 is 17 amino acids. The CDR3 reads CASSPLGVSLGLYEQYF. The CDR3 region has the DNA TGTGCCAGCAGTCCGCTTGGGGTATCCTTGGGACTATACGAGCAGTACTTC.

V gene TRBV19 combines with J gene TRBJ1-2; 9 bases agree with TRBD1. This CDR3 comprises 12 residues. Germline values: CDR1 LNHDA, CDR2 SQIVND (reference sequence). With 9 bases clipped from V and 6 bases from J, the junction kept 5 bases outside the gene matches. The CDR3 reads CASGDRGNGYTF. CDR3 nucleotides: TGTGCCAGCGGCGACAGGGGGAATGGCTACACCTTC.

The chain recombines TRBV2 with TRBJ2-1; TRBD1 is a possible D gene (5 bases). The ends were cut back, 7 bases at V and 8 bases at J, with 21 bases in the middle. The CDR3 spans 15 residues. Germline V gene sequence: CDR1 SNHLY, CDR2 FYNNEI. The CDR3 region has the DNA TGTGCCAGCAATCCCCGTGGCAGGGTGGGCGATGAGCAGTTCTTC. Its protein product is CASNPRGRVGDEQFF.

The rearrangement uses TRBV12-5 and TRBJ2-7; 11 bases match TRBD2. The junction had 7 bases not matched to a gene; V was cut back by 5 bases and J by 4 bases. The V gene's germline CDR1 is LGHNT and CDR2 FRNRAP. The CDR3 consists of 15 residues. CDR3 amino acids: CASGIGTSGPYEQYF. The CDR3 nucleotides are TGTGCTAGTGGTATCGGGACTAGCGGCCCATACGAGCAGTACTTC.

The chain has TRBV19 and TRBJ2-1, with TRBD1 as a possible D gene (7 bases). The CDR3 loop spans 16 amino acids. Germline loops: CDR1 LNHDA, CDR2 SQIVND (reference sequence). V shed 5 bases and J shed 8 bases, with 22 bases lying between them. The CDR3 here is CASSRARGAGFYEQFF. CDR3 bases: TGTGCCAGTAGTCGAGCCAGGGGGGCCGGGTTCTATGAGCAGTTCTTC.

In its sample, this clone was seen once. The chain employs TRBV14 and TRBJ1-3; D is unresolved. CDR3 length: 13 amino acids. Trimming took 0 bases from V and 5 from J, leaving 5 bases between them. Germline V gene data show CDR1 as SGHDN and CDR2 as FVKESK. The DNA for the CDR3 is TGTGCCAGCAGCCAAGATGCCCGAAACACCATATATTTT. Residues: CASSQDARNTIYF.

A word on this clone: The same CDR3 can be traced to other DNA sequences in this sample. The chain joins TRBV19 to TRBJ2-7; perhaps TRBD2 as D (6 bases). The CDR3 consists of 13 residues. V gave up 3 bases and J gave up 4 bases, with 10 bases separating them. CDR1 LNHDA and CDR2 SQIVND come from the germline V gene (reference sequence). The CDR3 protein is CASSIDGGYEQYF. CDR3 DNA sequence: TGTGCCAGTAGTATTGACGGGGGATACGAGCAGTACTTC.

In DNA, the CDR3 is TGTGCCAGCAGCTTCTCCGGGGGGGCAAACAATGAGCAGTTCTTC. As protein: CASSFSGGANNEQFF. J is TRBJ2-1 and V is TRBV5-4, with TRBD2 matching over 8 bases. V was clipped by 2 bases and J by 5 bases; unmatched bases: 6. CDR1 and CDR2 from the germline V gene are SGHNT and YYREEE (reference sequence). The CDR3 loop spans 15 amino acids.

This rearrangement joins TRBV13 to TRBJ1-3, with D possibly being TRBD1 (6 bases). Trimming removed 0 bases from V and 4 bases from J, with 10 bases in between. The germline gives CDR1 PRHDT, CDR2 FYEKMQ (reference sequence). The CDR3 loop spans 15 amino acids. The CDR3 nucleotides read TGTGCCAGCAGCTTAGGGACAGGTGGAGGAAACACCATATATTTT. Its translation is CASSLGTGGGNTIYF.

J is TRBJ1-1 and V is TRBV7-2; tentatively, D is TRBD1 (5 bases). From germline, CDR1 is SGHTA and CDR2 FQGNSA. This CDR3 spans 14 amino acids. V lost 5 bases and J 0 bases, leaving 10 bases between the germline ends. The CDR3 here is CASSPSGLNTEAFF. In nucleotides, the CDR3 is TGTGCCAGCAGCCCTTCGGGGCTGAACACTGAAGCTTTCTTT.

The CDR3 loop reads CAWGTGKRGEKLFF. The CDR3 nucleotides are TGTGCCTGGGGAACAGGGAAGAGGGGTGAAAAACTGTTTTTT. This sequence joins TRBV30 and TRBJ1-4, with D possibly being TRBD1 (6 bases). Germline values: CDR1 GTSNPN, CDR2 SVGIG (reference sequence). The CDR3 covers 14 residues. V dropped 5 bases and J dropped 7 bases, with 17 bases sitting between them.

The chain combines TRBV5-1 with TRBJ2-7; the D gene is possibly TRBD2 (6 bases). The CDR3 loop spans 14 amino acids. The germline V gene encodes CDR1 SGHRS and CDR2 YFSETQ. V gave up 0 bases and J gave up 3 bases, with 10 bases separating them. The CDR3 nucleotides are TGCGCCAGCAGCTTGGACGGAGGGAACTACGAGCAGTACTTC. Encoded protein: CASSLDGGNYEQYF. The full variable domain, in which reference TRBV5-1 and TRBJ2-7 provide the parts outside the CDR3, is KAGVTQTPRYLIKTRGQQVTLSCSPISGHRSVSWYQQTPGQGLQFLFEYFSETQRNKGNFPGRFSGRQFSNSRSEMNVSTLELGDSALYLCASSLDGGNYEQYFGPGTRLTVT.

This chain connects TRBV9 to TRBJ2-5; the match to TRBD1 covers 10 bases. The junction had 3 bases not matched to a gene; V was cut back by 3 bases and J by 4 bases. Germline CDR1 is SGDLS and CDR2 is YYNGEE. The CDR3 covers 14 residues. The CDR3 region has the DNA TGTGCCAGCAGCGCCTGGACAGGGGGAGAGACCCAGTACTTC. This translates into CASSAWTGGETQYF. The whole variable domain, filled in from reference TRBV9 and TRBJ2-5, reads DSGVTQTPKHLITATGQRVTLRCSPRSGDLSVYWYQQSLDQGLQFLIQYYNGEERAKGNILERFSAQQFPDLHSELNLSSLELGDSALYFCASSAWTGGETQYFGPGTRLLVL.

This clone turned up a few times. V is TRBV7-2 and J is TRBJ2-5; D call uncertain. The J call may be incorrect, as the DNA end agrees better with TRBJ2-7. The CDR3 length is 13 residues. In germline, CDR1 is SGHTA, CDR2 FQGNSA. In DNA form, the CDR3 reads TGTGCCAGCAGCTTGACCGCTACCTACGAGCAGTACTTC. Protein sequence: CASSLTATYEQYF.

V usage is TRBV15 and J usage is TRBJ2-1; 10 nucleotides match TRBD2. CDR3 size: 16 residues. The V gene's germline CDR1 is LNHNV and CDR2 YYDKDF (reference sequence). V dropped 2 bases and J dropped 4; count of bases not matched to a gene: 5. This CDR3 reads CATSRTSGEFYNEQFF. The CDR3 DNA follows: TGTGCCACCAGCAGAACTAGCGGGGAGTTTTACAATGAGCAGTTCTTC.